The rows below give T cell receptor beta chains drawn from one sample of a study of shared clonotypes between healthy human individuals. Only in-frame clones appear in the TCRdb table, and some are missing; sequencing was by immunoSEQ multiplex PCR. The profile shows millions of clones, roughly 95% of them singletons. The sequenced sample consisted of naive CD8+ T cells sorted from blood. Every receptor here comes from a man aged 18-30 years in good health. The conserved cysteine and the conserved F or W are not part of the CDR3 here.

v_gene | CDR3aa
TRBV11-3 | ASSLDLVSTPGTDTQY
TRBV7-9 | ASSFSTANTGELF
TRBV15 | ATSRAQLPGYT
TRBV2 | ASSEVPTGANTEAF
TRBV7-6 | ASSLGPSSGNTIY
TRBV6-5 | ASSYSAGVHPEQY
TRBV29-1 | SVDRSNNEQF
TRBV9 | ASSVSGSHPPYEQY
TRBV6-5 | ASGPGGLGETQY
TRBV27 | ATGTFAYEQY
TRBV4-3 | ASSQDGVAGVSDTQY
TRBV28 | ASSAGYRGNGYT
TRBV7-9 | ASSAVEGTLNYGYT
TRBV4-1 | ASSHTPDAATAEQF
TRBV6-6 | ASSSPTHRSDEQY
TRBV2 | ASRGVGSASYEQY
TRBV7-9 | ASSFGLADGYGYT
TRBV6-5 | ASSYGNLGEQY
TRBV5-6 | ASSDSSGRYNEQF
TRBV6-5 | ASSYVAGDYEQY
TRBV5-4 | AQEGDEQY
TRBV6-1 | ASSETPSYNSPLH
TRBV27 | ASSPIAGVGNSPLH
TRBV4-1 | ASSQSGEETQY
TRBV7-2 | ASSQTTGGVGDTQY
TRBV6-5 | ASSYAGGDYGYT
TRBV9 | ASSLPGEQDNEQF
TRBV6-5 | ASSYSGGTETDTQY
TRBV18 | ASSTSAAEETQY
TRBV28 | ASKVLTGEGNTEAF
TRBV7-8 | ASSIDRWLNTEAF
TRBV28 | ASSSRVAYNEKLF
TRBV4-1 | ASSQEQRDEQY
TRBV25-1 | ASSAHYGYT
TRBV13 | ASSARDREYEQY
TRBV5-4 | ASSLVTGDPYGYT
TRBV4-3 | ASSQDVGEGTGELF
TRBV11-2 | ASSLAVNEQF
TRBV9 | ASSVSGGSNQPQH
TRBV30 | AWSVPTGNTYEQY
TRBV4-1 | ASSQGEGGHYEQY